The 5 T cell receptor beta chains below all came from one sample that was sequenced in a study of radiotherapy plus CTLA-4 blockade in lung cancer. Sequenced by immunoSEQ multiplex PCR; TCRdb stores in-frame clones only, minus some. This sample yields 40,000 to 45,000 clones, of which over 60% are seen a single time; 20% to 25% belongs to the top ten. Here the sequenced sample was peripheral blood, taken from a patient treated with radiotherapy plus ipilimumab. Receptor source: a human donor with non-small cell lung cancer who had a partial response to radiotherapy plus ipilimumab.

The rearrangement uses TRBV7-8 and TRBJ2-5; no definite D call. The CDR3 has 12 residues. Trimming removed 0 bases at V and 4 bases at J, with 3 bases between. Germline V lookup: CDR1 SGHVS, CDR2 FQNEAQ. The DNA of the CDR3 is TGTGCCAGCAGCTTAGCCAGAGAGACCCAGTACTTC. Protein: CASSLARETQYF.

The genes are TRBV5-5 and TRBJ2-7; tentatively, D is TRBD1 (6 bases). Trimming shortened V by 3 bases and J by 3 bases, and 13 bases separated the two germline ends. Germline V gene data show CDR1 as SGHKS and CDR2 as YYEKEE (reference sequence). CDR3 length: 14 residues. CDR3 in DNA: TGTGCCAGCAGCTCAACAGGGATTTTCTACGAGCAGTACTTC. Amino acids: CASSSTGIFYEQYF.

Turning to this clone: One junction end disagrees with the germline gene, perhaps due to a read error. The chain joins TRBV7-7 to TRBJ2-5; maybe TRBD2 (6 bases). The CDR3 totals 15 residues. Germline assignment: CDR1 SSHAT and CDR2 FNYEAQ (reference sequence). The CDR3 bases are TGTGCTAGCAGCTTAGGTTCGGGAGTGGGGGAGACCCAGTACTTC. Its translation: CASSLGSGVGETQYF.

CDR3 amino acids: CASSVDPTGLAGYTF. The CDR3 DNA reads TGTGCCAGCAGCGTAGACCCGACAGGACTCGCTGGCTACACCTTC. V usage is TRBV9 and J usage is TRBJ1-2; perhaps TRBD1 as D (6 bases). Germline V gene lookup returns CDR1 SGDLS and CDR2 YYNGEE. The ends were cut back, 0 bases at V and 7 bases at J, with 16 bases in the middle. This CDR3 contains 15 residues.

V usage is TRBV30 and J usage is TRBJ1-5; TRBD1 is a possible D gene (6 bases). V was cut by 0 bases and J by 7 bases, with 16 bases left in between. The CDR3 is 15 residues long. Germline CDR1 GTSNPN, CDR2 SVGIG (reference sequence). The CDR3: CAWSVHSRGVQPQHF. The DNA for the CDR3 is TGTGCCTGGAGTGTACACTCCAGGGGAGTGCAGCCCCAGCATTTT.